This T cell receptor (beta chain) was captured by sequencing in a study of shared clonotypes between healthy human individuals. Study-wide results and limits: Large depth notwithstanding, sorted-subset sequencing proved incomplete by rarefaction. Naive subsets, compared against memory subsets, generally had larger estimated richness values.

The run depth of the assay was deep. Clones were read by immunoSEQ multiplex PCR, and TCRdb kept only the in-frame ones, dropping some. The repertoire holds about 2 million clones, around 95% seen once, with roughly 0.13% in the top ten. Per germline, CDR1 SGHTA and CDR2 FQGTGA. Trimming pared 6 bases from V and 3 bases from J, leaving 10 bases between. The CDR3 sequence is 13 residues long. With respect to this clone: Antigen: not known.

V usage is TRBV7-3 and J usage is TRBJ2-3; possibly TRBD2 for D (6 bases). Sequencing was done on a sample of naive CD4+ T cells sorted from blood. Subset defined: CD45RA+ positively selected. The TCR sequence derives from a man younger than 30 in good health. CDR3 amino acids: CASRLASTDTQYF. CDR3 sequence (DNA): TGTGCCAGCAGGCTAGCGTCGACAGATACGCAGTATTTT.